This section outlines one T cell receptor beta chain sequence together with its context. The data derive from a study of neurological immune-mediated disorders. After removal of 6 bases from V and 4 bases from J, the junction contained 7 bases not matched to a gene. CDR3 size: 15 residues. Germline V gives CDR1 LNHNV, CDR2 YYDKDF (reference sequence). Time point given: longitudinal time-point 1 (baseline). The cDNA was synthesized by 5'RACE incorporating 10-nucleotide random UMIs. MiXCR was run by TCRdb on the 5' RACE reads, yielding one entry per CDR3 protein. The sample records around 71,000 distinct CDR3 sequences, roughly 13% being singletons.

This TCR derives from a female donor with HTLV-1-associated myelopathy (HAM/TSP). The sequencing sample was made of PBMCs. This chain links TRBV15 with TRBJ2-1; TRBD2 matches at 9 bases. The CDR3 reads CATSVSSGGYNEQFF. The CDR3 DNA is TGTGCCACCAGTGTCTCCAGCGGGGGGTACAATGAGCAGTTCTTC.